The following is a TCR beta chain sequence with its context. Clones were sequenced by immunoSEQ multiplex PCR, and TCRdb holds only the in-frame ones, with some missing. The top ten hold roughly 1.5% of the sample, which has about 680,000 clones, roughly 90% seen once. This entry comes from a study of Ad26.COV2.S vaccination and SARS-CoV-2 variants. As for treatment: roughly 20 received Ad26.COV2.S at low or high dose, single or two shots; about 5 received placebo; per-sample allocation not given. The samples were gathered on day 63 after the first injection of vaccine or placebo. V was trimmed by 4 bases and J by 7 bases, leaving 13 bases between them. CDR1 is SGHVS, CDR2 FQNEAQ, per germline. This CDR3 region has 13 residues.

This rearrangement joins TRBV7-8 to TRBJ1-2; D remains ambiguous. Sequenced here: peripheral blood, sampled in a trial of Ad26.COV2.S vaccine versus placebo. The receptor comes from a person between 18 and 65 years old who received the Ad26.COV2.S COVID-19 vaccine or a placebo. CDR3 nucleotides: TGTGCCAGCAGCTCCGGCCCCCGAACTGGCTACACCTTC. Translation gives CASSSGPRTGYTF.